These T cell receptor beta chains were read from a single sample in a study of blood T cell repertoires in COVID-19. The protocol was immunoSEQ multiplex PCR, while the TCRdb copy is restricted to in-frame clones and leaves out a portion. The table lists around 40,000 clones, 85% to 90% of them singletons. The sample consisted of peripheral blood. The receptors derive from a man aged 40-49 years with COVID-19, enrolled during active disease. The conserved cysteine and the conserved F or W are not part of the CDR3 here. Each record gives: J gene, CDR3 length, V gene, CDR3 protein.

>TRBJ1-5|13|TRBV7-8
ASSLLIGGFQPQH
>TRBJ1-2|12|TRBV27
ASRGQGITYGYT
>TRBJ1-2|11|TRBV2
ASSEGGDYGYT
>TRBJ2-2|14|TRBV24-1
ATSDPDRGFAGELF
>TRBJ1-3|12|TRBV2
ASTSPGLGNTIY
>TRBJ2-1|13|TRBV19
ASSIGLAGATEQF
>TRBJ2-1|13|TRBV24-1
ATSVRGGPRDEQF
>TRBJ2-3|10|TRBV2
ASRTGGGYPH
>TRBJ2-1|14|TRBV2
ASSDSGRGGNNEQF
>TRBJ2-6|13|TRBV7-9
ASRRTGSGANVLT
>TRBJ1-5|11|TRBV18
ASSPYAWQPQH
>TRBJ1-4|14|TRBV27
ASSLVGALANEKLF
>TRBJ1-2|11|TRBV15
ATSRDQGNGYT
>TRBJ1-2|12|TRBV18
ASSLLTGNYGYT
>TRBJ1-2|11|TRBV11-3
ASSVLDTHGYT
>TRBJ2-3|11|TRBV9
ASSVAGTDTQY
>TRBJ1-5|10|TRBV6-5
ASSHRDQPQH
>TRBJ2-5|14|TRBV5-1
ASSLAPAGGSETQY
>TRBJ2-6|12|TRBV30
AWVESSGANVLT
>TRBJ1-2|13|TRBV5-1
ASSLSGDYGYGYT
>TRBJ2-3|11|TRBV5-4
ASSLTGPDTQY
>TRBJ2-5|11|TRBV4-1
ASSQAPQETQY
>TRBJ2-7|11|TRBV14
ASSQLRAGEQY
>TRBJ1-2|13|TRBV30
AWRGGQAINYGYT
>TRBJ2-2|13|TRBV18
ASSPRQGATGELF
>TRBJ1-1|12|TRBV25-1
ASSSGTMNTEAF
>TRBJ1-6|12|TRBV7-9
ASTRETGSSPLH
>TRBJ1-3|13|TRBV11-2
ASSSNPGSGNTIY
>TRBJ2-7|11|TRBV12-3/TRBV12-4
ASSTGSGSDQY
>TRBJ1-2|12|TRBV14
ASSPQGADYGYT
>TRBJ2-3|13|TRBV13
ASSLQAVSTDTQY
>TRBJ1-6|16|TRBV3-1/TRBV3-2
ASSSSVPIIHHNSPLH